This TCR beta chain is from a study of blood T cells in healthy people across ages. The overall study: Every two T cells gave about one barcoded beta molecule via template switching.

Donors were healthy Caucasian individuals from Russia aged roughly 6 to 90. In this sample, this clonotype turned up a few times. Antigen: not known. CDR3 length equals 15 residues. Germline V gene sequence: CDR1 MNHEY, CDR2 SMNVEV (reference sequence). V dropped 7 bases and J dropped 4; count of bases not matched to a gene: 7. Points from the study as a whole: Getting older went along with TCR beta diversity per million T cells dropping roughly linearly.

For the second PCR, which ran for 7 to 11 cycles, a sample-barcoded 5' primer and a J-beta primer mix were used. One entry per CDR3 protein results from TCRdb running MiXCR on the 5' RACE reads. The repertoire includes roughly 1,700,000 distinct CDR3 sequences, about 30% of them detected once, and roughly 8% sits in the top ten. Sequenced: blood. This chain joins TRBV27 and TRBJ2-3; 11 bases agree with TRBD2. This sequence originates from a woman in her twenties or thirties in good health. The DNA of the CDR3 is TGTGCCAGCACCCCTTTAGCGGGAGGGCCAGATACGCAGTATTTT. It yields the protein CASTPLAGGPDTQYF.